A single sample is the source of the 14 T cell receptor beta chains below, sequenced in a study of T cells in Graves' hyperthyroidism and ophthalmopathy. RNA transcripts yielded amplified TCR beta CDR3 regions. The HTBI primer set drove a first-round RT-PCR of the TCR CDR3. TCRdb reprocessed the multiplex PCR reads with MiXCR, giving one entry per CDR3 protein. The sample records about 690,000 distinct CDR3 sequences, about 18% being singletons. Sequencing used blood. These TCRs come from a man aged 50 to 60 with Graves' hyperthyroidism.

This clonotype was detected many times. J is TRBJ1-1 and V is TRBV12-3 or TRBV12-4; possible D gene TRBD1, 6 bases. The CDR3 extends over 14 amino acids. Trimming cost V 4 bases and J 4 bases, with 13 bases left between them. The CDR3, as DNA: TGTGCCAGCAGTTACAGGGCGCTTCGCACTGAAGCTTTCTTT. Protein: CASSYRALRTEAFF.

There are many counts of this clonotype. This chain links TRBV6-1 with TRBJ2-5, with 9 bases aligning to TRBD1. V lost 5 bases to trimming and J lost 4 bases; unmatched junction nucleotides: 11. Germline CDR1 reads MNHNS; CDR2 reads SASEGT. The CDR3 is 16 amino acids. The CDR3 nucleotides read TGTGCCAGCAGTTCCCCGGGACAGGGATCTACAGAGACCCAGTACTTC. Protein product: CASSSPGQGSTETQYF.

This clonotype was counted ten times or more. This chain links TRBV28 with TRBJ2-5; D possibly corresponds to TRBD1 (5 bases). The CDR3 totals 11 residues. V lost 3 bases, J lost 6 bases, and 5 bases lay in between. Germline V gene lookup returns CDR1 MDHEN and CDR2 SYDVKM. DNA of the CDR3: TGTGCCAGCAGTTTGGGGCAGACCCAGTACTTC. This sequence encodes CASSLGQTQYF. Combining the CDR3 with reference TRBV28 and TRBJ2-5 gives the whole variable domain DVKVTQSSRYLVKRTGEKVFLECVQDMDHENMFWYRQDPGLGLRLIYFSYDVKMKEKGDIPEGYSVSREKKERFSLILESASTNQTSMYLCASSLGQTQYFGPGTRLLVL.

This clonotype has a handful of counts. This rearrangement joins TRBV28 to TRBJ2-1, with 7 bases fitting TRBD2. V lost 3 bases and J lost 0; bases outside the gene matches: 11. Germline V CDR1 and CDR2: MDHEN, SYDVKM. This CDR3 spans 18 amino acids. The CDR3 protein is CASSFLASGKSSYNEQFF. CDR3 sequence (DNA): TGTGCCAGCAGTTTTCTTGCTAGCGGAAAAAGCTCCTACAATGAGCAGTTCTTC.

This chain uses TRBV28 with TRBJ1-1; D not certain. CDR3 size: 12 residues. Germline V lookup: CDR1 MDHEN, CDR2 SYDVKM. V was clipped by 2 bases and J by 10 bases, with 11 bases between them. This CDR3 reads CASSLVGKVAFF. The CDR3 coding sequence is TGTGCCAGCAGTTTAGTAGGGAAGGTAGCTTTCTTT.

This clonotype was counted between two and nine times. The V gene is TRBV30, the J gene TRBJ1-5, with unresolved D. The CDR3 contains 12 residues. V gave up 1 base and J gave up 9 bases, with 10 bases separating them. Germline V CDR1 and CDR2: GTSNPN, SVGIG (reference sequence). The chain's CDR3 is CAWSGGVGPQHF. As DNA, the CDR3 is TGTGCCTGGAGTGGGGGTGTGGGGCCCCAGCATTTT.

The chain uses TRBV24-1 and TRBJ2-3, with D possibly being TRBD2 (7 bases). The germline V gene has CDR1 KGHDR and CDR2 SFDVKD. The V end lost 6 bases, the J end lost 4 bases, and 19 bases lay between the germline ends. The CDR3 length is 16 residues. The CDR3 is CATSRGGEPKSDTQYF. The CDR3 DNA sequence: TGTGCCACCAGTAGGGGGGGTGAGCCAAAGTCAGATACGCAGTATTTT.

Ten or more counts support this clonotype. This chain links TRBV28 with TRBJ2-5, with a possible D match to TRBD1 (5 bases). V lost 9 bases and J lost 9, with 20 bases in between. CDR3 length: 13 residues. Per the germline V gene, CDR1 is MDHEN and CDR2 is SYDVKM. CDR3 region: CASFSPGKGSQYF. CDR3 coding DNA: TGTGCCAGTTTCTCCCCAGGCAAGGGGTCCCAGTACTTC.

This clonotype was observed a few times. This CDR3 reads CSAEGLAGGVAYEQYF. The CDR3 coding sequence is TGCAGTGCTGAAGGCCTAGCGGGCGGAGTAGCCTACGAGCAGTACTTC. The gene calls are TRBV20-1 and TRBJ2-7; 8 bases map to TRBD2. This CDR3 comprises 16 residues. After removal of 5 bases from V and 2 bases from J, the junction contained 14 bases not matched to a gene. Germline V CDR1 and CDR2: DFQATT, SNEGSKA (reference sequence).

Notes on this clonotype: This sequence may be a read error, since a much larger clone differs from it by one base. The chain carries TRBV12-3 or TRBV12-4 and TRBJ2-1; D is unclear. The CDR3 contains 12 residues. Trimming shortened V by 9 bases and J by 8 bases, and 14 bases separated the two germline ends. The CDR3 sequence is CASVQLRHEQFF. The DNA of the CDR3 is TGTGCCAGTGTACAACTCCGCCATGAGCAGTTCTTC.

J is TRBJ2-3 and V is TRBV20-1; D remains ambiguous. Looked up from germline, CDR1 is DFQATT and CDR2 is SNEGSKA (reference sequence). The V gene lost 3 bases and the J gene lost 0 bases, with 10 bases spanning the gap. The CDR3 extends over 14 amino acids. The CDR3 coding sequence is TGCAGTGCTAGGGCAGGTCCTAGCACAGATACGCAGTATTTT. Its translation: CSARAGPSTDTQYF.

The sample holds many counts of this clonotype. The chain employs TRBV28 and TRBJ1-5; 12 bases fit TRBD1. The CDR3 runs 14 residues. The V gene's germline CDR1 is MDHEN and CDR2 SYDVKM. Trimming took 8 bases from V and 7 from J; bases not matched to a gene: 6. The CDR3 spells CASRPGTGGQPQHF. As DNA, the CDR3 is TGTGCCAGCCGCCCCGGGACAGGGGGCCAGCCCCAGCATTTT.

This clonotype was counted ten times or more. The rearrangement joins TRBV7-2 to TRBJ1-6, with TRBD1 matching over 8 bases. Unmatched junction bases numbered 8, after V lost 11 bases and J lost 5 bases. The germline gives CDR1 SGHTA, CDR2 FQGNSA. The CDR3 runs 14 residues. CDR3 amino acids: CAPVTGEDNSPLHF. The CDR3 DNA sequence: TGTGCCCCCGTGACAGGGGAGGATAATTCACCCCTCCACTTT.

In this sample, this clonotype turned up many times. This rearrangement joins TRBV20-1 to TRBJ2-7, with 11 bases identical to TRBD2. V gave up 6 bases and J gave up 1 base; unmatched junction bases: 2. Germline CDR1 DFQATT, CDR2 SNEGSKA (reference sequence). The CDR3 has 13 residues. The DNA of the CDR3 is TGCAGTGCAGGGACTAGCGGATCCTACGAGCAGTACTTC. Residues: CSAGTSGSYEQYF.